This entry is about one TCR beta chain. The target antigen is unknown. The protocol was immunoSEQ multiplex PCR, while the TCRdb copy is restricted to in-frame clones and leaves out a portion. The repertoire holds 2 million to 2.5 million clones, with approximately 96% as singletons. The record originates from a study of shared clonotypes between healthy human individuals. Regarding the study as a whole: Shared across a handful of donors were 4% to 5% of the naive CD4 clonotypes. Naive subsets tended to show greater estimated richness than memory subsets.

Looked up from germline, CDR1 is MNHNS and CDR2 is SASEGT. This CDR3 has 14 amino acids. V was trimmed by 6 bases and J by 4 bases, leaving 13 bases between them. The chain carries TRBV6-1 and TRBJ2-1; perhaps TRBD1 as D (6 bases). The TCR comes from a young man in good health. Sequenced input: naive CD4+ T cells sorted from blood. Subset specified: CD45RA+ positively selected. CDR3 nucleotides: TGTGCCAGCAGCTCGACAGGACCGTACAATGAGCAGTTCTTC. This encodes CASSSTGPYNEQFF.